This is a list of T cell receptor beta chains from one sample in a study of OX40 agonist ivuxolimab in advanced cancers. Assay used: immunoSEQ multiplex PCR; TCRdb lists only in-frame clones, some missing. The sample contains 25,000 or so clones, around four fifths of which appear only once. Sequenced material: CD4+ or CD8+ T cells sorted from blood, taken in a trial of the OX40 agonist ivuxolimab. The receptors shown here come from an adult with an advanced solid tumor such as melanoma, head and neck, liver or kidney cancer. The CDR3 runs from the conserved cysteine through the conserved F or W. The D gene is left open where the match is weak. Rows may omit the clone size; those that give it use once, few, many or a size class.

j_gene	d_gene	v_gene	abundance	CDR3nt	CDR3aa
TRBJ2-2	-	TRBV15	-	TGTGCCACCAGCAGCGGCACCGGGGAGCTGTTTTTT	CATSSGTGELFF
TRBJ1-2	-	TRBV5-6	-	TGTGCCAGCCAAAGGGACAACTATGGCTACACCTTC	CASQRDNYGYTF
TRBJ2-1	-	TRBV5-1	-	TGCGCCAGCAGCGACGGACGGATCCTTGAGCAGTTCTTC	CASSDGRILEQFF
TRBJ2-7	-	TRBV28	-	TGTGCCAGCAGTTTCCACGCCGCAGGGGAAGGCTCCTACGAGCAGTACTTC	CASSFHAAGEGSYEQYF
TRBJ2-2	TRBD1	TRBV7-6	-	TGTGCCAGCAGGGACAGGGTGGCAGGGAACACCGGGGAGCTGTTTTTT	CASRDRVAGNTGELFF
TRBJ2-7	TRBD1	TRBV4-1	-	TGCGCCAGCAGCGAACAGGGGTTCAACTACGAGCAGTACTTC	CASSEQGFNYEQYF
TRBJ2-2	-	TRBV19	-	TGTGCCAGTATGTTCGGACAGACGAACACCGGGGAGCTGTTTTTT	CASMFGQTNTGELFF
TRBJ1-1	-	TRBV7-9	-	TGTGCCAGCAGCTTAGGGGGCAGGGGAGGGACTGAAGCTTTCTTT	CASSLGGRGGTEAFF
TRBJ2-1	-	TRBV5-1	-	TGCGCCAGCAGCTTGGCTGGGACACCTGATGAGCAGTTCTTC	CASSLAGTPDEQFF
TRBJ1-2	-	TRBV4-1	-	TGCGCCAGCAGCCAAGGAGGGACGGGTGGCTACACCTTC	CASSQGGTGGYTF
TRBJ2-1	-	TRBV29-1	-	TGCAGCGTTGAATCGGCAGCCCGCTACAATGAGCAGTTCTTC	CSVESAARYNEQFF
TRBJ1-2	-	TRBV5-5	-	TGTGCCAGCAGCTACAACGACGGACCAAGGATGGAGGGCTACACCTTC	CASSYNDGPRMEGYTF
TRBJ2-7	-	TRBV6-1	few	TGTGCCAGCAGTGCTAGGACAGTCTACGAGCAGTACTTC	CASSARTVYEQYF
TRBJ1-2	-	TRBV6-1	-	TGTGCCAGCAGTGAAAAGGGGGGGAGCTATGGCTACACCTTC	CASSEKGGSYGYTF
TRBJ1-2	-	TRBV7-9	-	TGTGCCAGCAGCTTGGGGGGCGGCTACACCTTC	CASSLGGGYTF
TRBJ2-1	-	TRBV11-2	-	TGTGCCAGCAGCTTAAGGGGGGGGTTTAGCTCCTACAATGAGCAGTTCTTC	CASSLRGGFSSYNEQFF
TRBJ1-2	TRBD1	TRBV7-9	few	TGTGCCAGCAGTTACCCAGGGGGTTCAGGCTATGGCTACACCTTC	CASSYPGGSGYGYTF
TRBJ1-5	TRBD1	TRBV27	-	TGTGCCAGCCCTTCTCCAGGGGGGGGACAGCCCCAGCATTTT	CASPSPGGGQPQHF
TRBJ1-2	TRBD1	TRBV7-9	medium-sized	TGTGCCAGCAGGACAGGGTTCCGGGGAGTGGGTGGCTACACCTTC	CASRTGFRGVGGYTF
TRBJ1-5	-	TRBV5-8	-	TGTGCCAGCAGCTTGAGGTTGGTGGTGGGCAATCAGCCCCAGCATTTT	CASSLRLVVGNQPQHF
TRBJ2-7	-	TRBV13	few	TGTGCCAGCAGCCCGATGTACTCGAACTACGAGCAGTACTTC	CASSPMYSNYEQYF
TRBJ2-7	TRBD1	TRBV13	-	TGTGCCAGCAGCTTAGGGACGGGACAGTCCTACGAGCAGTACTTC	CASSLGTGQSYEQYF
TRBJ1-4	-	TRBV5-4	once	TGTGCCAGCAGCCCAAGGGGCAGTAATGAAAAACTGTTTTTT	CASSPRGSNEKLFF
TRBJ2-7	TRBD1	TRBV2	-	TGTGCCAGCAACTTCGACAGGGCCACTTTCGCCGAGCAGTACTTC	CASNFDRATFAEQYF
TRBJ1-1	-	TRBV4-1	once	TGCGCCAGCAGCCAAGGGGGGGCAGTGAAAGCTTTCTTT	CASSQGGAVKAFF
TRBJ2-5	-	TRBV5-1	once	TGCGCCAGCAGCTTAGTTGGGGAGACCCAGTACTTC	CASSLVGETQYF
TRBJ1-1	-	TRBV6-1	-	TGTGCCAGTACATCCGAGGGAGGGGCGAACACTGAAGCTTTCTTT	CASTSEGGANTEAFF
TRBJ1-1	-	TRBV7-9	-	TGTGCCAGCAGCTTACTCCCCAGTCCCTCAGAAGAAGCTTTCTTT	CASSLLPSPSEEAFF
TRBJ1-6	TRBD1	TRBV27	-	TGTGCCAGCAGACCGACAGGGATGGGTTCACCCCTCCACTTT	CASRPTGMGSPLHF